This T cell receptor beta chain was identified in a study of T-cell memory formation after mild COVID-19. Overall study context: Largely, the TCR clusters proved donor specific. Whole-study findings and limits: Mainly in CM and EM were contracting CD4+ clones; CD8+ were in EMRA.

This clonotype was detected only a few times. Its antigen remains unknown. Germline V gives CDR1 SGHTA, CDR2 FQGNSA. This CDR3 is 13 amino acids long. V was clipped by 4 bases and J by 10 bases, with 14 bases between them. TCRalpha and TCRbeta libraries used 5'RACE with constant-segment primers and UMIs. TCRdb passed the 5' RACE reads through MiXCR, listing each CDR3 protein once. This sample yields 540,000 or so distinct CDR3 sequences, of which around 21% are seen a single time; under 15% belongs to the top ten. The material sequenced was PBMCs or a T cell subset sorted from them (not recorded which). This receptor was taken from an adult woman who had mild COVID-19 (a few samples of this study predate the infection). Cell type and time point are not known. The chain combines TRBV7-2 with TRBJ2-1; a possible D gene is TRBD1 (5 bases). This chain's CDR3 is CASSWGRSEEQFF. CDR3 nucleotides: TGTGCCAGCAGCTGGGGCAGGTCTGAAGAGCAGTTCTTC.